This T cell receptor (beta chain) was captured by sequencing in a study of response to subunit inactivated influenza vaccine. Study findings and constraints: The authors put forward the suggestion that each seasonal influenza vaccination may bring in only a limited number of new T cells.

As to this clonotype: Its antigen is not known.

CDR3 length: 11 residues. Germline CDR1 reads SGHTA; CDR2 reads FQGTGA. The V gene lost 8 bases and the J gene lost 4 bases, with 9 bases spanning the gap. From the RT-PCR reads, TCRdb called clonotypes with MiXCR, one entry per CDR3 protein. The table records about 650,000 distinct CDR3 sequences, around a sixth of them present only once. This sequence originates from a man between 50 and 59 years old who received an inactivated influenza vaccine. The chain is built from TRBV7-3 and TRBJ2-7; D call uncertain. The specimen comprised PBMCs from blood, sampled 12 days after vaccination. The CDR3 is CASGPRYEQYF. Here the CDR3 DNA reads TGTGCCAGCGGCCCCCGTTACGAGCAGTACTTC.